Listed here are 9 T cell receptor beta chains from one sample, sequenced in a study of cytomegalovirus exposure and HLA in healthy donors. 13 Jbeta primers and 60 Vbeta primers were used for the PCR. Produced via immunoSEQ multiplex PCR; TCRdb's table is partial and in-frame only. The profile covers 40,000 or so clones, with over 60% appearing a single time and about 3.2% taken by the ten largest. The material sequenced was PBMCs. Receptor source: a woman aged 25 to 39 in good health and CMV-seronegative.

The chain carries TRBV7-9 and TRBJ2-1; 8 bases fit TRBD2. The CDR3 is 17 amino acids. The germline gives CDR1 SEHNR, CDR2 FQNEAQ (reference sequence). After removal of 2 bases from V and 7 bases from J, the junction contained 13 bases not matched to a gene. CDR3 sequence reads: CASSLYSPAGAGNEQFF. The CDR3 region has the DNA TGTGCCAGCAGCTTATATTCTCCAGCGGGAGCTGGGAATGAGCAGTTCTTC.

This clone came up a few times. The CDR3 is CASSPIFRDEKLFF. The CDR3 nucleotides are TGTGCCAGCAGTCCCATATTCCGCGATGAAAAACTGTTTTTT. The chain carries TRBV5-8 and TRBJ1-4; D remains ambiguous. Germline CDR1 and CDR2: SGHTS and YDEGEE. This CDR3 is 14 amino acids long. With 5 bases removed from V and 6 bases from J, the gap between germline ends came to 14 bases.

In DNA form, the CDR3 reads TGTGCCAGCAGCTCCTACAGGGGCCAAGAGACCCAGTACTTC. Amino acids: CASSSYRGQETQYF. The V call is TRBV28, the J call TRBJ2-5; 7 bases align to TRBD1. Germline values: CDR1 MDHEN, CDR2 SYDVKM. Trimming at V came to 6 bases and at J to 1 base, leaving 5 bases not matched to a gene. The CDR3 is 14 residues long.

The rearrangement links TRBV15 to TRBJ1-5, with a tentative D call TRBD1 (6 bases). Trimming took off 4 bases at V and 3 bases at J, with 13 bases between the two ends. Germline CDR1 reads LNHNV; CDR2 reads YYDKDF (reference sequence). There are 15 residues in the CDR3. This CDR3 is CATSTWTAYNQPQHF. Written as DNA, the CDR3 is TGTGCCACCAGCACTTGGACAGCTTACAATCAGCCCCAGCATTTT.

The V gene is TRBV28, the J gene TRBJ1-6; 8 nucleotides match TRBD1. V lost 4 bases, J lost 10 bases, and 6 bases stayed unmatched. This CDR3 region has 14 residues. The germline CDR1 and CDR2 sequences are MDHEN and SYDVKM. The CDR3 DNA reads TGTGCCAGCAGTTCCTCAGGGGGCTGGTCACCCCTCCACTTT. As protein: CASSSSGGWSPLHF. Full variable domain (missing parts from reference TRBV28 and TRBJ1-6): DVKVTQSSRYLVKRTGEKVFLECVQDMDHENMFWYRQDPGLGLRLIYFSYDVKMKEKGDIPEGYSVSREKKERFSLILESASTNQTSMYLCASSSSGGWSPLHFGNGTRLTVT.

The V call is TRBV5-1, the J call TRBJ1-5; TRBD1 matches at 9 bases. The J segment lost 5 bases and the V segment lost 4 bases, leaving 7 bases of the junction unmatched. The V gene's germline CDR1 is SGHRS and CDR2 YFSETQ. The CDR3 runs to 15 residues. The CDR3 protein is CASSQVGDRDQPQHF. DNA of the CDR3: TGCGCCAGCAGCCAGGTAGGGGACAGGGATCAGCCCCAGCATTTT. Full variable domain (rest looked up from reference TRBV5-1 and TRBJ1-5): KAGVTQTPRYLIKTRGQQVTLSCSPISGHRSVSWYQQTPGQGLQFLFEYFSETQRNKGNFPGRFSGRQFSNSRSEMNVSTLELGDSALYLCASSQVGDRDQPQHFGDGTRLSIL.

The genes are TRBV30 and TRBJ1-5, with a weak D call TRBD1 (5 bases). Germline CDR1 and CDR2: GTSNPN and SVGIG (reference sequence). The CDR3 totals 13 residues. With 1 base removed from V and 4 bases from J, the gap between germline ends came to 8 bases. The chain's CDR3 is CAWSARGNQPQHF. Here the CDR3 DNA reads TGTGCCTGGAGTGCTAGGGGTAATCAGCCCCAGCATTTT.

This clone was counted many times. The gene calls are TRBV6-1 and TRBJ2-2; D ambiguous. Germline CDR1 reads MNHNS; CDR2 reads SASEGT. This CDR3 has 11 amino acids. The ends were cut back, 3 bases at V and 8 bases at J, with 4 bases in the middle. The CDR3 reads CASSDEGELFF. The CDR3, as DNA: TGTGCCAGCAGTGACGAGGGGGAGCTGTTTTTT.

This chain joins TRBV5-1 and TRBJ1-4; D is possibly TRBD1 (6 bases). The CDR3 consists of 13 residues. The germline V gene encodes CDR1 SGHRS and CDR2 YFSETQ. Trimming removed 7 bases from V and 7 bases from J, with 14 bases in between. The CDR3 sequence: CASCQQGCEKLFF. As DNA, the CDR3 is TGCGCCAGCTGCCAACAGGGTTGTGAAAAACTGTTTTTT.